Listed below are T cell receptor beta chains from one sample, sequenced in a study of cytomegalovirus exposure and HLA in healthy donors. Libraries were prepared by immunoSEQ multiplex PCR; TCRdb keeps only in-frame clonotypes and omits some of them. This sample has some 40,000 clones, with over 70% found just once. Source material: PBMCs. Every receptor here comes from a man in his forties or fifties in good health and CMV-seronegative. Each CDR3 is given with its conserved first and last residue. D genes are given only for firm matches. Clone size appears in some rows only: once, few, many, or a class for an expanded clone.

J: TRBJ1-1; size: NA; D: TRBD1; V: TRBV19; CDR3: CASKGQGAYTEAFF
J: TRBJ1-5; size: NA; D: NA; V: TRBV21-1; CDR3: CASSKTDHGRRERNQPQHF
J: TRBJ2-1; size: NA; D: TRBD1; V: TRBV7-2; CDR3: CASSQGTGFNEQFF
J: TRBJ2-5; size: NA; D: NA; V: TRBV29-1; CDR3: CSVGRQVFQETQYF
J: TRBJ1-6; size: few; D: TRBD1; V: TRBV4-2; CDR3: CATTGTGNYNSPLHF
J: TRBJ2-1; size: NA; D: TRBD1; V: TRBV11-2; CDR3: CASSFTDRVGDEQFF
J: TRBJ2-7; size: NA; D: TRBD1; V: TRBV27; CDR3: CASNLTGRVVDDQIPLNYEQYF
J: TRBJ2-1; size: NA; D: NA; V: TRBV7-9; CDR3: CASRLGAGGEQFF
J: TRBJ1-5; size: NA; D: NA; V: TRBV14; CDR3: CASSQGLYSNQPQHF
J: TRBJ2-1; size: NA; D: TRBD1; V: TRBV2; CDR3: CASTAGQGGRHNEQFF
J: TRBJ2-7; size: NA; D: TRBD2; V: TRBV7-9; CDR3: CSSSPNLGRGRYEQYF
J: TRBJ2-1; size: NA; D: NA; V: TRBV27; CDR3: CASSFGTGFVEQFF
J: TRBJ2-3; size: few; D: TRBD1; V: TRBV19; CDR3: CASSPNRGPGKDTQYF
J: TRBJ1-4; size: NA; D: NA; V: TRBV5-6; CDR3: CASSLAVLEDEKLFF
J: TRBJ1-3; size: NA; D: NA; V: TRBV18; CDR3: CASSPGSSGNTIYF
J: TRBJ2-7; size: NA; D: NA; V: TRBV18; CDR3: CASSPGPGSYEQYF
J: TRBJ2-7; size: NA; D: TRBD2; V: TRBV19; CDR3: CASGSKAPGLAGAYEQYF
J: TRBJ1-1; size: NA; D: NA; V: TRBV29-1; CDR3: CSVDTGMNTEAFF
J: TRBJ1-6; size: NA; D: NA; V: TRBV5-8; CDR3: CASRQSWVGPWTPLHF
J: TRBJ2-5; size: NA; D: NA; V: TRBV18; CDR3: CASSPGTEETQYF
J: TRBJ2-5; size: once; D: TRBD2; V: TRBV7-9; CDR3: CASSLVGAGGVETQYF
J: TRBJ1-2; size: NA; D: NA; V: TRBV18; CDR3: CASSPGRTRYGYTF
J: TRBJ2-7; size: NA; D: TRBD2; V: TRBV29-1; CDR3: CSVVNFTAGRSYEQYF
J: TRBJ1-6; size: once; D: NA; V: TRBV6-1; CDR3: CAIYRGGDNSPLHF
J: TRBJ2-7; size: few; D: NA; V: TRBV2; CDR3: CASRTNSYEQYF
J: TRBJ2-2; size: NA; D: NA; V: TRBV7-9; CDR3: CASNVRGAKTGELFF
J: TRBJ2-1; size: NA; D: TRBD2; V: TRBV2; CDR3: CASSGRDYDDNEQFF
J: TRBJ2-1; size: NA; D: NA; V: TRBV4-3; CDR3: CASSQDYTAYNEQFF
J: TRBJ1-5; size: NA; D: NA; V: TRBV5-1; CDR3: CASSLGPGSNQPQHF
J: TRBJ2-7; size: NA; D: NA; V: TRBV4-3; CDR3: CASSPKAFEAYEQYF
J: TRBJ1-6; size: NA; D: TRBD1; V: TRBV7-2; CDR3: CASSLGDRGYSPLHF
J: TRBJ1-2; size: NA; D: TRBD1; V: TRBV6-1; CDR3: CASSEAGTGIYGYTF
J: TRBJ2-3; size: NA; D: TRBD2; V: TRBV18; CDR3: CASSPPVDSRGGATDTQYF
J: TRBJ1-4; size: NA; D: TRBD1; V: TRBV7-8; CDR3: CASSGTGGAVPNEKLFF
J: TRBJ1-5; size: NA; D: NA; V: TRBV20-1; CDR3: CSAANDQPQHF
J: TRBJ2-3; size: NA; D: NA; V: TRBV4-1; CDR3: CASTFGGYTDTQYF
J: TRBJ2-7; size: NA; D: NA; V: TRBV18; CDR3: CASSPSAYEQYF
J: TRBJ1-5; size: NA; D: NA; V: TRBV9; CDR3: CASSVDSGPKPQHF
J: TRBJ2-3; size: once; D: TRBD1; V: TRBV7-9; CDR3: CASSSTKQGVGVDTQYF
J: TRBJ2-1; size: NA; D: NA; V: TRBV27; CDR3: CASSTKTPGVTYNEQFF
J: TRBJ2-6; size: few; D: TRBD1; V: TRBV7-3; CDR3: CASSFMGQLSGANVLTF
J: TRBJ1-5; size: NA; D: NA; V: TRBV15; CDR3: CATSRVRAQGQPQHF
J: TRBJ1-2; size: NA; D: TRBD1; V: TRBV7-9; CDR3: CSSSLAWTGSRGYYTF
J: TRBJ2-3; size: NA; D: TRBD2; V: TRBV5-1; CDR3: CASSFGLDLSSDTQYF
J: TRBJ2-3; size: NA; D: NA; V: TRBV29-1; CDR3: CSGRESTDTQYF
J: TRBJ2-2; size: NA; D: NA; V: TRBV21-1; CDR3: CASSTHTGTGVRTGELFF
J: TRBJ1-2; size: NA; D: TRBD1; V: TRBV29-1; CDR3: CSVDDFGQGADGYTF
J: TRBJ2-1; size: NA; D: TRBD2; V: TRBV27; CDR3: CASSFRRLAGVFEQFF
J: TRBJ1-1; size: NA; D: NA; V: TRBV5-8; CDR3: CASSSPDKNTEAFF
J: TRBJ2-7; size: NA; D: NA; V: TRBV4-2; CDR3: CASSQANGGYEQYF
J: TRBJ1-2; size: NA; D: NA; V: TRBV6-5; CDR3: CASSYDPRGENYGYTF
J: TRBJ2-7; size: once; D: TRBD2; V: TRBV11-2; CDR3: CASSPGLAVSYEQYF
J: TRBJ2-5; size: NA; D: TRBD1; V: TRBV5-1; CDR3: CASSGTGEETQYF
J: TRBJ2-2; size: NA; D: NA; V: TRBV7-2; CDR3: CASSRPGLPNTGELFF
J: TRBJ1-6; size: NA; D: TRBD1; V: TRBV5-1; CDR3: CASSHGTENSPLHF
J: TRBJ2-1; size: NA; D: TRBD2; V: TRBV7-8; CDR3: CASSLVSGLSYNEQFF
J: TRBJ2-3; size: NA; D: TRBD2; V: TRBV11-2; CDR3: CASSLRDRIWGLSTDTQYF
J: TRBJ1-2; size: NA; D: NA; V: TRBV7-2; CDR3: CASLPGAWNYGYTF
J: TRBJ2-2; size: NA; D: NA; V: TRBV27; CDR3: CASSPGYSTGELFF
J: TRBJ2-3; size: NA; D: TRBD1; V: TRBV14; CDR3: CASSRDRDTDTQYF